This T cell receptor beta chain derives from a study of blood T cell repertoires in COVID-19 (dated by TCRdb to the early 2020s). The study in broad terms: Samples from collaborators originated in the United States, Italy and Spain and spanned both the acute and convalescent phases of COVID-19. The repertoires were released in a freely available public database intended as a resource for research on the immune response to SARS-CoV-2. The samples were drawn from two sources: the first 160 participants of the ongoing ImmuneRACE study, and 1,200 or so subjects contributed by 6 global collaborators. Where HLA class I and class II types were available, the types were taken from metadata supplied by the sample provider, not from assay-based typing. The sample metadata nearly always contained a de-identified subject ID, COVID-19 status, age in years and sex. The material from the prospective study consisted of cDNA or gDNA derived from T cells, B-cell-depleted T cells, or PBMCs. Deeply sampled blood TCRbeta repertoires from subjects exposed to, actively infected with, or recovered from COVID-19 were included in the dataset.

The CDR3 runs 16 amino acids, cysteine and phenylalanine included. Only the CDR3 portion is preserved as DNA: 48 bases, with reading frame beginning at the first base. The germline V gene gives CDR1 as MNHNS and CDR2 as SASEGT. The junction carries 14 bases between V and J, which are trimmed by 2 bases and 4 bases respectively. In the case of this clone: The antigen this receptor binds is unknown. Base-call qualities are not available, and no considerably larger clone is one nucleotide away.

Collaborating institutions collected whole blood in K2EDTA tubes following their own protocols. For TCRbeta analysis, collaborators shipped samples as frozen whole blood, isolated PBMCs, or DNA extracted from either of those sample types. The immunoSEQ Assay, a bias-controlled multiplex PCR, was used to amplify TCRbeta CDR3 regions from genomic DNA. Per the source publication's procedure: Nucleated cell counts per sample were estimated from amplification of reference gene primers within the assay. To quantify the absolute abundance of each unique TCRbeta CDR3 rearrangement, sequence reads were collapsed and filtered. For each sample, productive Simpson clonality was calculated by taking the square root of Simpson's diversity index across productive rearrangements. In its TCRdb copy, this immuneACCESS table keeps in-frame sequences only and misses some clones. Where compared with another copy, unresolved V genes explain less than half of these, and the others have no known cause. That table furnishes V, J and clone size, whereas the DNA furnished D and trimming. Across this sample there are about 280,000 clones, with 85% seen only once. The ten largest make up about an eighth of the sample.

The investigation overall reported the following: Clinical and demographic metadata were provided uncurated, with the amount varying by source and participant.

The sequence was collected from a human donor in a cohort sampled during active COVID-19. This chain joins TRBV6-1 to TRBJ2-2; TRBD2 is a possible D gene, resting on 5 matching bases. What was sequenced was peripheral blood. The CDR3 reads as follows: CASSEKAGSVTGELFF. The DNA is as follows: TGTGCCAGCAGTGAAAAGGCGGGTTCGGTCACCGGGGAGCTGTTTTTT.